These 29 T cell receptor beta chains were sequenced from one sample in a study of beta chain features in type 1 diabetes. The isolated RNA, all of it, was reverse transcribed, so expressed TCRB transcripts were what got sequenced. Profiling relied on immunoSEQ multiplex PCR, and the TCRdb table lists in-frame clones only, not all of them. Altogether 150,000 to 190,000 clones are present, roughly 10% being singletons, with the ten largest covering roughly 2%. Input material: central memory CD4+ T cells from blood. All receptors come from a man aged 18 to 29 in good health.

On this clone itself: At the DNA level, this CDR3 is encoded by other sequences in the same sample as well. V gene TRBV9 combines with J gene TRBJ1-1; D not resolved. Germline V gene data show CDR1 as SGDLS and CDR2 as YYNGEE. The ends were cut back, 0 bases at V and 0 bases at J, with 6 bases in the middle. The CDR3 spans 14 residues. Here the CDR3 DNA reads TGTGCCAGCAGCGTAGCCGGAATGAACACTGAAGCTTTCTTT. Residues: CASSVAGMNTEAFF.

The chain carries TRBV18 and TRBJ1-6; 8 bases align to TRBD1. The CDR3 length is 15 residues. The J segment lost 5 bases and the V segment lost 6 bases, leaving 6 bases of the junction unmatched. The germline V gene has CDR1 KGHSH and CDR2 LQKENI. The CDR3 sequence is CASSADRADNSPLHF. CDR3 sequence (DNA): TGTGCCAGCTCTGCGGACAGGGCTGATAATTCACCCCTCCACTTT.

The chain recombines TRBV4-2 with TRBJ2-7; D not certain. The CDR3 spans 15 residues. CDR1 and CDR2 from the germline V gene are LGHNA and YNFKEQ. Deletions cut 0 bases from V and 4 bases from J, with 13 bases between. The CDR3 nucleotides read TGTGCCAGCAGCCAAGATAAGGGCTACCGTTACGAGCAGTACTTC. This translates into CASSQDKGYRYEQYF.

The chain has TRBV18 and TRBJ2-7; weak D call: TRBD1 (5 bases). The germline V gene encodes CDR1 KGHSH and CDR2 LQKENI. Between the trimmed V and J ends, which lost 2 bases and 3 bases, there was a span of 20 bases. This CDR3 region has 17 residues. The CDR3 sequence: CASSPGVLGRANYEQYF. CDR3 sequence (DNA): TGTGCCAGCTCACCAGGCGTCTTGGGCAGGGCCAACTACGAGCAGTACTTC.

The chain couples TRBV7-8 to TRBJ2-6, with D unclear. The germline V gene encodes CDR1 SGHVS and CDR2 FQNEAQ. Trimming removed 1 base from V and 4 bases from J, with 8 bases in between. This CDR3 is 15 amino acids long. The CDR3 DNA reads as TGTGCCAGCAGCTTAGGTACAACCGGGGCCAACGTCCTGACTTTC. Translated, it gives CASSLGTTGANVLTF.

V is TRBV7-2 and J is TRBJ2-2, with 7 bases fitting TRBD2. The CDR3 covers 15 residues. The V and J ends lost 8 bases and 5 bases, in that order; junction bases with no gene match: 11. Germline V gene lookup returns CDR1 SGHTA and CDR2 FQGNSA. The chain's CDR3 is CASQRGGSSTGELFF. The CDR3 DNA reads TGTGCCAGCCAGCGGGGCGGGAGTAGTACCGGGGAGCTGTTTTTT.

The chain links TRBV6-5 to TRBJ2-7; D perhaps matches TRBD2 (7 bases). Trimming shortened V by 4 bases and J by 2 bases, and 15 bases separated the two germline ends. Per the germline V gene, CDR1 is MNHEY and CDR2 is SVGAGI. The CDR3 totals 15 residues. In DNA, the CDR3 is TGTGCCAGCAGTTTAACAATGGGGGGGCCCTACGAGCAGTACTTC. It yields the protein CASSLTMGGPYEQYF.

Only a few counts were recorded for this clone. The chain joins TRBV5-1 to TRBJ2-1; 8 bases line up with TRBD1. Per germline, CDR1 SGHRS and CDR2 YFSETQ. V lost 1 base, J lost 6 bases, and 3 bases stayed unmatched. This CDR3 region has 14 residues. The chain's CDR3 is CASSLQTGGNEQFF. The DNA for the CDR3 is TGCGCCAGCAGCTTGCAAACAGGGGGCAATGAGCAGTTCTTC. The full variable domain, with the rest looked up from reference TRBV5-1 and TRBJ2-1, is KAGVTQTPRYLIKTRGQQVTLSCSPISGHRSVSWYQQTPGQGLQFLFEYFSETQRNKGNFPGRFSGRQFSNSRSEMNVSTLELGDSALYLCASSLQTGGNEQFFGPGTRLTVL.

The sample holds a few counts of this clone. The chain uses TRBV7-9 and TRBJ2-7; D remains unclear. V was clipped by 7 bases and J by 7 bases, with 17 bases between them. The CDR3 sequence is 13 residues long. CDR1 is SEHNR, CDR2 FQNEAQ, per germline (reference sequence). Here the CDR3 reads CASTHLQTREQYF. The CDR3 region has the DNA TGTGCCAGCACCCACTTACAAACGCGGGAGCAGTACTTC.

This clone was recorded a few times. The chain recombines TRBV30 with TRBJ1-2; 7 bases are a match to TRBD1. The ends lost 7 bases at V and 4 bases at J; junction bases unmatched: 12. The germline gives CDR1 GTSNPN, CDR2 SVGIG (reference sequence). The CDR3 has 14 amino acids. CDR3 DNA: TGTGCCTCCTTCCTGGGACAGAGATTCTATGGCTACACCTTC. Its protein is CASFLGQRFYGYTF.

The rearrangement joins TRBV5-1 to TRBJ1-4; 7 bases align to TRBD1. CDR1 is SGHRS, CDR2 YFSETQ, per germline. The CDR3 consists of 15 residues. The V gene end was trimmed by 1 base and the J gene end by 5 bases; junction bases not matched to a gene: 5. DNA for the CDR3: TGCGCCAGCAGCTTGACGGGACAGTTCAATGAAAAACTGTTTTTT. Its protein product is CASSLTGQFNEKLFF.

The chain combines TRBV11-2 with TRBJ2-7; 11 nucleotides line up with TRBD2. With V trimmed by 7 bases and J by 2 bases, 4 bases remained unmatched. The CDR3 length is 14 residues. Germline CDR1 and CDR2: SGHAT and FQNNGV. As DNA, the CDR3 is TGTGCCAGCAACATAGCGGGAGGGCCCTACGAGCAGTACTTC. This gives the protein CASNIAGGPYEQYF.

This clone was picked up a small number of times. This sequence joins TRBV30 and TRBJ2-7; D is possibly TRBD2 (6 bases). The CDR3 runs to 13 residues. Trimming cost V 5 bases and J 2 bases, with 13 bases left between them. The germline CDR1 and CDR2 sequences are GTSNPN and SVGIG (reference sequence). This CDR3 reads CAWGGGATYEQYF. The CDR3 bases are TGTGCCTGGGGCGGAGGGGCCACCTACGAGCAGTACTTC.

This clone was picked up a small number of times. V usage is TRBV15 and J usage is TRBJ1-5; 9 nucleotides match TRBD1. Losses at the gene ends were 9 bases for V and 4 bases for J; bases not matched to a gene: 10. The germline V gene encodes CDR1 LNHNV and CDR2 YYDKDF (reference sequence). The CDR3 loop spans 15 amino acids. The DNA of the CDR3 is TGTGCCACGAGCCCGGGACAGGGTACAAATCAGCCCCAGCATTTT. Translated, it gives CATSPGQGTNQPQHF.

A few counts support this clone. The chain uses TRBV28 and TRBJ1-5; D is unclear. Trimming cost V 4 bases and J 7 bases, with 8 bases left between them. Germline V CDR1 and CDR2: MDHEN, SYDVKM. This CDR3 spans 12 amino acids. The CDR3: CASSSRLQPQHF. For the CDR3, the DNA is TGTGCCAGCAGTTCCAGACTGCAGCCCCAGCATTTT.

This rearrangement joins TRBV7-3 to TRBJ2-5; D is possibly TRBD2 (5 bases). Trimming shortened V by 3 bases and J by 5 bases, and 16 bases separated the two germline ends. Germline CDR1 SGHTA, CDR2 FQGTGA. This CDR3 has 15 amino acids. Here the CDR3 DNA reads TGTGCCAGCAGCTTTGTGGGAGCCGGCCTGGAGACCCAGTACTTC. The encoded protein is CASSFVGAGLETQYF.

The genes are TRBV18 and TRBJ1-1; D not resolved. Germline V gene sequence: CDR1 KGHSH, CDR2 LQKENI. V was shortened by 3 bases and J by 5 bases, with 10 bases between the two germline ends. This CDR3 has 13 amino acids. CDR3 in amino acids: CASSPVVETEAFF. CDR3 coding DNA: TGTGCCAGCTCACCCGTCGTAGAAACTGAAGCTTTCTTT.

The rearrangement joins TRBV4-1 to TRBJ2-1; 8 nucleotides agree with TRBD2. The CDR3 spans 15 residues. V lost 4 bases to trimming and J lost 6 bases; unmatched junction nucleotides: 8. In germline, CDR1 is MGHRA, CDR2 YSYEKL. This CDR3 is CASSRAGGGSNEQFF. CDR3 nucleotide sequence: TGCGCCAGCAGCCGGGCGGGAGGCGGGTCCAATGAGCAGTTCTTC.

The rearrangement joins TRBV2 to TRBJ2-3; 9 bases line up with TRBD2. Trimming took 2 bases from V and 2 from J; bases not matched to a gene: 8. In germline, CDR1 is SNHLY, CDR2 FYNNEI. The CDR3 has 17 residues. CDR3 in amino acids: CASSERLAGDFTDTQYF. The DNA of the CDR3 is TGTGCCAGCAGTGAACGTTTAGCGGGGGACTTCACAGATACGCAGTATTTT. Using reference TRBV2 and TRBJ2-3 for the parts outside the CDR3, the full variable domain is EPEVTQTPSHQVTQMGQEVILRCVPISNHLYFYWYRQILGQKVEFLVSFYNNEISEKSEIFDDQFSVERPDGSNFTLKIRSTKLEDSAMYFCASSERLAGDFTDTQYFGPGTRLTVL.

V and J are TRBV14 and TRBJ1-5; no reliable D call. V was pared by 0 bases and J by 7 bases, with 7 bases between. This CDR3 has 13 residues. Per the germline V gene, CDR1 is SGHDN and CDR2 is FVKESK. The CDR3 reads CASSQDAMQPQHF. CDR3 DNA: TGTGCCAGCAGCCAAGATGCGATGCAGCCCCAGCATTTT. The full variable domain, rest sourced from reference TRBV14 and TRBJ1-5, is EAGVTQFPSHSVIEKGQTVTLRCDPISGHDNLYWYRRVMGKEIKFLLHFVKESKQDESGMPNNRFLAERTGGTYSTLKVQPAELEDSGVYFCASSQDAMQPQHFGDGTRLSIL.

V is TRBV4-3 and J is TRBJ2-7; D not certain. V lost 2 bases and J lost 0, with 11 bases in between. Germline assignment: CDR1 LGHNA and CDR2 YSLEER. There are 15 residues in the CDR3. The CDR3 protein is CASSQTMQSSYEQYF. Here the CDR3 DNA reads TGCGCCAGCAGCCAAACGATGCAGAGCTCCTACGAGCAGTACTTC.

This clone has ten or more counts. The V gene is TRBV7-9, the J gene TRBJ2-3; 10 bases are a match to TRBD1. This CDR3 is built from 14 residues. The J segment lost 6 bases and the V segment lost 5 bases, leaving 5 bases of the junction unmatched. Germline CDR1 is SEHNR and CDR2 is FQNEAQ (reference sequence). CDR3 bases: TGTGCCAGCAGCCCCCGGACAGGGGGTGATACGCAGTATTTT. It is translated as CASSPRTGGDTQYF.

This chain connects TRBV9 to TRBJ1-6, with D possibly matching TRBD1 (5 bases). The CDR3 has 15 residues. Germline CDR1 and CDR2: SGDLS and YYNGEE. With 0 bases removed from V and 10 bases from J, the gap between germline ends came to 14 bases. CDR3 DNA sequence: TGTGCCAGCAGCGTAGTTCCCCAGGGTGGATCACCCCTCCACTTT. Translated: CASSVVPQGGSPLHF.

The chain recombines TRBV7-2 with TRBJ2-5, with 7 bases lining up with TRBD2. The CDR3 is 13 residues long. The V segment lost 5 bases and the J segment 5 bases; nucleotides outside the gene matches: 5. The germline CDR1 and CDR2 sequences are SGHTA and FQGNSA. Here the CDR3 DNA reads TGTGCCAGCAGCGGAGTCGGGGGGGAGACCCAGTACTTC. As protein: CASSGVGGETQYF.

V and J are TRBV7-8 and TRBJ2-3, with 11 bases aligning to TRBD2. The germline V gene encodes CDR1 SGHVS and CDR2 FQNEAQ. CDR3 length equals 17 residues. With V trimmed by 1 base and J by 5 bases, 8 bases remained unmatched. In nucleotides, the CDR3 is TGTGCCAGCAGCTTAGTAGGTAGCGGGAGGGCAATAGATACGCAGTATTTT. Translated, it gives CASSLVGSGRAIDTQYF.

This clone was found a few times. This chain links TRBV10-3 with TRBJ1-1; D is unresolved. The length of the CDR3 is 14 residues. V was trimmed by 3 bases and J by 6 bases, leaving 14 bases between them. From germline, CDR1 is ENHRY and CDR2 SYGVKD. CDR3 in DNA: TGTGCCATCAGTGAAATGTCCCATTCCCCTGAAGCTTTCTTT. Translation: CAISEMSHSPEAFF.

This chain joins TRBV19 and TRBJ2-7; D remains unclear. Trimming took off 2 bases at V and 5 bases at J, with 10 bases between the two ends. CDR1 and CDR2 (germline): LNHDA, SQIVND (reference sequence). The CDR3 length is 13 residues. CDR3: CASSIRAWDEQYF. DNA of the CDR3: TGTGCCAGTAGTATACGGGCTTGGGACGAGCAGTACTTC.

The rearrangement links TRBV6-6 to TRBJ1-4; D is perhaps TRBD1 (6 bases). Germline CDR1 is MNHNY and CDR2 is SVGAGI (reference sequence). Trimming left V 5 bases short and J 4 bases short, with 11 bases between. CDR3 size: 14 residues. As DNA, the CDR3 is TGTGCCAGCAGTGATGGACAGCTTAATGAAAAACTGTTTTTT. Translation gives CASSDGQLNEKLFF.

The chain has TRBV9 and TRBJ1-4, with D maybe TRBD1 (5 bases). Germline CDR1 SGDLS, CDR2 YYNGEE. There are 15 residues in the CDR3. Trimming took off 4 bases at V and 8 bases at J, with 18 bases between the two ends. The CDR3 spells CASSPRAPGDEKLFF. In nucleotides, the CDR3 is TGTGCCAGCAGCCCCCGGGCCCCGGGGGACGAAAAACTGTTTTTT.